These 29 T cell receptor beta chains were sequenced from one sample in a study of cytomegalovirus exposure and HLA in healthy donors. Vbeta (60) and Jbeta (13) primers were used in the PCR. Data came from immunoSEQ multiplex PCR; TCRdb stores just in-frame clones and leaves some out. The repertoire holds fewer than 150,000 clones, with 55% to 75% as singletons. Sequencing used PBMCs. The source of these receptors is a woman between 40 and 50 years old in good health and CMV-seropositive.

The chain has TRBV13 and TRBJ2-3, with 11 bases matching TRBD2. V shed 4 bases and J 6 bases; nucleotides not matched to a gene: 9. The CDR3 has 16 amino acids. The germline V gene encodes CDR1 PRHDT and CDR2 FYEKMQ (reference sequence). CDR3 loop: CASSSRLAGLRDTQYF. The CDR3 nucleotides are TGTGCCAGCAGCTCTAGACTAGCGGGGCTTCGTGATACGCAGTATTTT. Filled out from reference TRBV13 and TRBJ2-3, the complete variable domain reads AAGVIQSPRHLIKEKRETATLKCYPIPRHDTVYWYQQGPGQDPQFLISFYEKMQSDKGSIPDRFSAQQFSDYHSELNMSSLELGDSALYFCASSSRLAGLRDTQYFGPGTRLTVL.

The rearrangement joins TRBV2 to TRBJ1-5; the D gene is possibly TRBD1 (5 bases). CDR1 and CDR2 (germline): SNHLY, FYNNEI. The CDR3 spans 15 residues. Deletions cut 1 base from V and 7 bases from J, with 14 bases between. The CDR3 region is CASSEGTQRGQPQHF. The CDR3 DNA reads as TGTGCCAGCAGTGAAGGGACACAAAGAGGACAGCCCCAGCATTTT.

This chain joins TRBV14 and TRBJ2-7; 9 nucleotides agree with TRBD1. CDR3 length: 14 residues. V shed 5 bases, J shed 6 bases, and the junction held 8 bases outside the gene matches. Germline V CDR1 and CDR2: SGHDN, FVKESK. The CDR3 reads CASSTWTGVSEQYF. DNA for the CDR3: TGTGCCAGCAGCACCTGGACAGGGGTTAGCGAGCAGTACTTC.

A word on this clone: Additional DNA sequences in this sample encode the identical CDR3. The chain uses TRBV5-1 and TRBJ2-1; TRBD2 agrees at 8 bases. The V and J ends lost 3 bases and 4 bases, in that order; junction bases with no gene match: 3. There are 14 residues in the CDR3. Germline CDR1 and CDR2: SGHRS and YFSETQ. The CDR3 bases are TGCGCCAGCAGCTCGGGAGGGGGGTACAATGAGCAGTTCTTC. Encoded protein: CASSSGGGYNEQFF.

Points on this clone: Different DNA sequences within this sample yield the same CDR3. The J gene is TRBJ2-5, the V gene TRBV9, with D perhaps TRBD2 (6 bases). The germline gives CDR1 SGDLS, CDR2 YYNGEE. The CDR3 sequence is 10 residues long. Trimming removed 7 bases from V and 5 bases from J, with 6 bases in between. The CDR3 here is CASGGETQYF. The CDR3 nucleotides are TGTGCCAGCGGAGGGGAGACCCAGTACTTC.

The CDR3 protein is CASSQEVNRGWLSSGNTIYF. In nucleotides, the CDR3 is TGTGCCAGCAGCCAAGAGGTGAACAGGGGTTGGCTGAGCTCTGGAAACACCATATATTTT. The gene calls are TRBV14 and TRBJ1-3, with 7 bases aligning to TRBD1. The germline gives CDR1 SGHDN, CDR2 FVKESK. Germline trimming cut 0 bases from V and 0 bases from J; bases unmatched to any gene: 14. There are 20 residues in the CDR3.

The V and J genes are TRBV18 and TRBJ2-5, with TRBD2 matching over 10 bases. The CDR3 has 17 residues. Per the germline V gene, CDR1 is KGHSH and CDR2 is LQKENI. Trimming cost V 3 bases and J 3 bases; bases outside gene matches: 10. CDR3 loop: CASSPFQPGTSEETQYF. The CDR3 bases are TGTGCCAGCTCACCCTTTCAACCCGGGACTAGCGAAGAGACCCAGTACTTC.

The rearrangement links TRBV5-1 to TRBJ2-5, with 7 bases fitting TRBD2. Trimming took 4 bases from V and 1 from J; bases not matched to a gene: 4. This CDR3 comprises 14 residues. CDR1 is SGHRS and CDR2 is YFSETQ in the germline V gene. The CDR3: CASSPRGVQETQYF. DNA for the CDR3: TGCGCCAGCAGCCCCCGGGGGGTCCAAGAGACCCAGTACTTC.

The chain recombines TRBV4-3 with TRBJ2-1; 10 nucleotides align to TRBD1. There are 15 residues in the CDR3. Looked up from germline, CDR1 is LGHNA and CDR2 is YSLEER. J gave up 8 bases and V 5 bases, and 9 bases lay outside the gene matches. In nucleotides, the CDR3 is TGCGCCAGCAGCGTCCGGGACAGGGGATTTGATGAGCAGTTCTTC. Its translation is CASSVRDRGFDEQFF.

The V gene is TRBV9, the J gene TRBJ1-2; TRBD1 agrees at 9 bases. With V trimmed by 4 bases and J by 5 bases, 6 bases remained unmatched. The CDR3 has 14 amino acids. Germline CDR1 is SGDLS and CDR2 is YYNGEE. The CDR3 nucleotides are TGTGCCAGCAGCCCAGGGACAGGGTCATATGGCTACACCTTC. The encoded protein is CASSPGTGSYGYTF.

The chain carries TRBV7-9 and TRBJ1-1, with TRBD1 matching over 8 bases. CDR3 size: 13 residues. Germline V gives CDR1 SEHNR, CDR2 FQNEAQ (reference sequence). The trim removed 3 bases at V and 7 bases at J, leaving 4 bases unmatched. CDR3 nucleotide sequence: TGTGCCAGCAGCTTCGACAGGGGATTTGAAGCTTTCTTT. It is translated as CASSFDRGFEAFF. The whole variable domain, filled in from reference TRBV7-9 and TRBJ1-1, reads DTGVSQNPRHKITKRGQNVTFRCDPISEHNRLYWYRQTLGQGPEFLTYFQNEAQLEKSRLLSDRFSAERPKGSFSTLEIQRTEQGDSAMYLCASSFDRGFEAFFGQGTRLTVV.

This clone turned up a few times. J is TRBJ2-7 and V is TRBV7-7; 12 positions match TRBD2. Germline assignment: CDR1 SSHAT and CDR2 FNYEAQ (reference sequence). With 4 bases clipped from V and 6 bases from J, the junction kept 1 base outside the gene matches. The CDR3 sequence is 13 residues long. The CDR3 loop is CASSSTSGGEQYF. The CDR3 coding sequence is TGTGCCAGCAGCTCGACTAGCGGGGGCGAGCAGTACTTC.

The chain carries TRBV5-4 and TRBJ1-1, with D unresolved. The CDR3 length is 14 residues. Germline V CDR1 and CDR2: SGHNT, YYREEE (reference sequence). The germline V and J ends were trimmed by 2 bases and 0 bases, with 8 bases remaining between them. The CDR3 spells CASSLQPLNTEAFF. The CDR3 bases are TGTGCCAGCAGCTTACAGCCTTTGAACACTGAAGCTTTCTTT.

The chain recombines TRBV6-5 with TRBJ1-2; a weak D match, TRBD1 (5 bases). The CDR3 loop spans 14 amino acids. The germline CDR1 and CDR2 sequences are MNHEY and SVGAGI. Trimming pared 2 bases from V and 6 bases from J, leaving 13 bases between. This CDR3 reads CASSYRGIVNGYTF. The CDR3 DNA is TGTGCCAGCAGTTACAGGGGAATAGTGAATGGCTACACCTTC.

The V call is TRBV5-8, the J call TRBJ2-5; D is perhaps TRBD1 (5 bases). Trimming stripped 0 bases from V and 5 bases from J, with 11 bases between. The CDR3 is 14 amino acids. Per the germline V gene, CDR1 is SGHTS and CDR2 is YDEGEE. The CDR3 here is CASSLERGRETQYF. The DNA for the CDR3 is TGTGCCAGCAGCTTGGAAAGGGGCAGGGAGACCCAGTACTTC.

The CDR3 DNA sequence: TGTGCCAGCTCACCGGGACAGGCCTTCACCGGGGAGCTGTTTTTT. This encodes CASSPGQAFTGELFF. The chain employs TRBV18 and TRBJ2-2; TRBD1 matches 8 bases. The CDR3 contains 15 residues. V was clipped by 3 bases and J by 4 bases; unmatched bases: 4. CDR1 is KGHSH, CDR2 LQKENI, per germline.

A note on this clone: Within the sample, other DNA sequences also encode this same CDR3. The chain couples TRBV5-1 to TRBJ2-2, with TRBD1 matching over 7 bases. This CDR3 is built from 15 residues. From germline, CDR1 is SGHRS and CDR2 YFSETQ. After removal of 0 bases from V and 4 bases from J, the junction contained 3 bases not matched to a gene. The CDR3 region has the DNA TGCGCCAGCAGCTTGGGACAGGGTAGCACCGGGGAGCTGTTTTTT. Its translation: CASSLGQGSTGELFF.

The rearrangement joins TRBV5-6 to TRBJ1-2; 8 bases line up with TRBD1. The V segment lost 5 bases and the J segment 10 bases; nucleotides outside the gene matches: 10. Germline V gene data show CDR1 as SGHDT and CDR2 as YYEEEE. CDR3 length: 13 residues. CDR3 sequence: CASRQTGADAYTF. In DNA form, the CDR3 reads TGTGCCAGCAGACAGACAGGGGCGGACGCCTACACCTTC.

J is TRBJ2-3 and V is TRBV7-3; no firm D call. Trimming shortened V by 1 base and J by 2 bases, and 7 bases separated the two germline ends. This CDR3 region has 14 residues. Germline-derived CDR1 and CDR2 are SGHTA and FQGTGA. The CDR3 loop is CASSLISDTDTQYF. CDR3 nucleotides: TGTGCCAGCAGCTTAATCTCAGACACAGATACGCAGTATTTT. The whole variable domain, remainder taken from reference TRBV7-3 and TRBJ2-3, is GAGVSQTPSNKVTEKGKYVELRCDPISGHTALYWYRQSLGQGPEFLIYFQGTGAADDSGLPNDRFFAVRPEGSVSTLKIQRTERGDSAVYLCASSLISDTDTQYFGPGTRLTVL.

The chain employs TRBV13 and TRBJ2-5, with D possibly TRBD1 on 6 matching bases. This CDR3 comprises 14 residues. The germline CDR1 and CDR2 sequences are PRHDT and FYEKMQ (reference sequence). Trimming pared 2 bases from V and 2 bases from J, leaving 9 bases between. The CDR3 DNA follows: TGTGCCAGCAGCTTACGGCAGGGGCAAGAGACCCAGTACTTC. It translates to CASSLRQGQETQYF.

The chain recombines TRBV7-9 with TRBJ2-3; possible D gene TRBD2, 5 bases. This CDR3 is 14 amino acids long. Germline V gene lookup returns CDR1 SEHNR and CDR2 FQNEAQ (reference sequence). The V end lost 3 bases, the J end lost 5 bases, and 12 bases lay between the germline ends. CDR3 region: CASSFRTSLDTQYF. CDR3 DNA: TGTGCCAGCAGCTTTCGAACTAGTCTAGATACGCAGTATTTT. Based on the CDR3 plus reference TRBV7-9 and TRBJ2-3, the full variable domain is DTGVSQNPRHKITKRGQNVTFRCDPISEHNRLYWYRQTLGQGPEFLTYFQNEAQLEKSRLLSDRFSAERPKGSFSTLEIQRTEQGDSAMYLCASSFRTSLDTQYFGPGTRLTVL.

The DNA for the CDR3 is TGTGCCATCAGTGACCGGGGGTTTATGCAGCCCCAGCATTTT. Translation: CAISDRGFMQPQHF. The chain employs TRBV10-3 and TRBJ1-5, with D possibly TRBD1 on 5 matching bases. V dropped 3 bases and J dropped 7 bases, with 13 bases sitting between them. This CDR3 is built from 14 residues. Germline V gives CDR1 ENHRY, CDR2 SYGVKD.

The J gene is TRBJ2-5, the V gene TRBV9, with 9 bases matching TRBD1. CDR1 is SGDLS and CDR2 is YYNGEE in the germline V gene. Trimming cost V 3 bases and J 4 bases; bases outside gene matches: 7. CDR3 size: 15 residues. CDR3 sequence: CASSARTGAGETQYF. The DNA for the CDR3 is TGTGCCAGCAGCGCCCGGACAGGGGCTGGAGAGACCCAGTACTTC.

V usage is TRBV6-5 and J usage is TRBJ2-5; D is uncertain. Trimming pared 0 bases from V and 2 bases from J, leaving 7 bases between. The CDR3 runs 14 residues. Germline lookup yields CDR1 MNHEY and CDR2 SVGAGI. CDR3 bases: TGTGCCAGCAGTTACTCGGGCCTTCAAGAGACCCAGTACTTC. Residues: CASSYSGLQETQYF.

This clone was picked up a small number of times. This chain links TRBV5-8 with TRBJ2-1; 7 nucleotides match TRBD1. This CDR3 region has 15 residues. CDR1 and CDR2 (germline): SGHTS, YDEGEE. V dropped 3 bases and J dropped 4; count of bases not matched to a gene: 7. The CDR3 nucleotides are TGTGCCAGCAGCTATGGGACAGCGATATACAATGAGCAGTTCTTC. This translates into CASSYGTAIYNEQFF.

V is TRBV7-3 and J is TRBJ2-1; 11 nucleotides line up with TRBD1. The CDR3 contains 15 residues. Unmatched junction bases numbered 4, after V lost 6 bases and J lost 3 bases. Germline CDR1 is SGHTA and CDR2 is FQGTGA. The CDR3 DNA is TGTGCCAGCAGATCCGGGACAGGGGGCTACAATGAGCAGTTCTTC. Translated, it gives CASRSGTGGYNEQFF.

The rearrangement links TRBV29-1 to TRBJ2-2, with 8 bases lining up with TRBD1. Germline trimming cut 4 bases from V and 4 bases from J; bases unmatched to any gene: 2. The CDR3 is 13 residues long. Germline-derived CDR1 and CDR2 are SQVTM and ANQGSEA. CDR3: CSVAGGITGELFF. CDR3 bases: TGCAGCGTTGCAGGGGGCATCACCGGGGAGCTGTTTTTT.

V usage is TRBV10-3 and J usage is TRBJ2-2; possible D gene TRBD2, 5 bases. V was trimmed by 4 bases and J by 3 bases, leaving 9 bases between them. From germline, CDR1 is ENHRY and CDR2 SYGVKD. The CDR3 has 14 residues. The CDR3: CAISGGRDTGELFF. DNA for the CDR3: TGTGCCATCAGTGGAGGGCGGGACACCGGGGAGCTGTTTTTT.

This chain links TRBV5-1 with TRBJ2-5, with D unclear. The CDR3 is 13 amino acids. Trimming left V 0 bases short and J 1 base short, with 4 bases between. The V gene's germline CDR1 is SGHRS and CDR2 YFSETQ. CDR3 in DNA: TGCGCCAGCAGCTTGGACAGCCAAGAGACCCAGTACTTC. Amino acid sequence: CASSLDSQETQYF.